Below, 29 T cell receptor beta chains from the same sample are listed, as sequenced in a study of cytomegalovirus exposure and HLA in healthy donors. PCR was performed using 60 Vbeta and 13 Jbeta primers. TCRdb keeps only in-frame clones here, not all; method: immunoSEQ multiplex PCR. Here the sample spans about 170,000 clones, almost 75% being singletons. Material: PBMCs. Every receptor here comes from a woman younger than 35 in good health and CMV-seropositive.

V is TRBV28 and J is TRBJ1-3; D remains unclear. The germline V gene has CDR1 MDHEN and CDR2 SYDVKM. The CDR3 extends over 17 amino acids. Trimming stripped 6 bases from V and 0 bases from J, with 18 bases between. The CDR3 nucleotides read TGTGCCAGCAGCCGCCCGGAGGACTTGCGCTCTGGAAACACCATATATTTT. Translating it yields CASSRPEDLRSGNTIYF.

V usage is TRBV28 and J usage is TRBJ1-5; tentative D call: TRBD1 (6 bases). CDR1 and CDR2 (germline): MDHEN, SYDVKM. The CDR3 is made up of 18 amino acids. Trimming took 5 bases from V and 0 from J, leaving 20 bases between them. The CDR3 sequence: CASSRGDTPRYSNQPQHF. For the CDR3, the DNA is TGTGCCAGCAGTCGGGGGGACACTCCTAGATATAGCAATCAGCCCCAGCATTTT.

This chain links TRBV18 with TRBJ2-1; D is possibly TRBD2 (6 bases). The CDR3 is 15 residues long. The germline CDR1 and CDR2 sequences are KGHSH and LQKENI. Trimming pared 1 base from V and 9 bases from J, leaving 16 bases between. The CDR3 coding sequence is TGTGCCAGCTCACCACTAGGCGGGGTCGGTGGTGAGCAGTTCTTC. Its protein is CASSPLGGVGGEQFF.

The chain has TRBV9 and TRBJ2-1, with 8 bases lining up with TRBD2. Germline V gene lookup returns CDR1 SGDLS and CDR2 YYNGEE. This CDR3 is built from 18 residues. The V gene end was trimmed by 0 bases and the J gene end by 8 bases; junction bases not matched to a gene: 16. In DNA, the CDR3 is TGTGCCAGCAGCGTAGCGGGGTTAGCGGGGACGCCAGAGGATGAGCAGTTCTTC. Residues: CASSVAGLAGTPEDEQFF.

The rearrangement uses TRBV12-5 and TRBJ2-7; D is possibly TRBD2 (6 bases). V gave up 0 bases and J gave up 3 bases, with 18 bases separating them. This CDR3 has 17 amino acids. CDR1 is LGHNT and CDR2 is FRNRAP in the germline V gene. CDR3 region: CASGLVVGFAGSYEQYF. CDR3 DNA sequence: TGTGCTAGTGGTTTGGTGGTAGGTTTTGCGGGAAGCTACGAGCAGTACTTC. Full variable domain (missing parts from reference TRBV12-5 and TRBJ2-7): DARVTQTPRHKVTEMGQEVTMRCQPILGHNTVFWYRQTMMQGLELLAYFRNRAPLDDSGMPKDRFSAEMPDATLATLKIQPSEPRDSAVYFCASGLVVGFAGSYEQYFGPGTRLTVT.

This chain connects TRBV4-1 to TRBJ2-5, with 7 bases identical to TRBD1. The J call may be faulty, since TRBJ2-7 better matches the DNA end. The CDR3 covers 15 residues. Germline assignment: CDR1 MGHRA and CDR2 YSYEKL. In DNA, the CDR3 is TGCGCCAGCAGCGAAGGGACAGCGAGCTCCTACGAGCAGTACTTC. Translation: CASSEGTASSYEQYF.

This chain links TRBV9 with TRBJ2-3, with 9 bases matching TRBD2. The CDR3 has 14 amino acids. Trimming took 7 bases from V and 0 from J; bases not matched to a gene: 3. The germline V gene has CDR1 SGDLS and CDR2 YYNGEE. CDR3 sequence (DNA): TGTGCCAGCGGGCGGGGGGGGAGCACAGATACGCAGTATTTT. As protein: CASGRGGSTDTQYF.

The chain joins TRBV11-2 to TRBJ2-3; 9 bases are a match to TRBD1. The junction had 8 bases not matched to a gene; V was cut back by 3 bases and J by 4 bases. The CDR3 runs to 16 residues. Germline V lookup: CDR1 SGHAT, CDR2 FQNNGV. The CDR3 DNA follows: TGTGCCAGCAGCTTTTTGGACAGGGGTGGGGCAGATACGCAGTATTTT. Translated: CASSFLDRGGADTQYF.

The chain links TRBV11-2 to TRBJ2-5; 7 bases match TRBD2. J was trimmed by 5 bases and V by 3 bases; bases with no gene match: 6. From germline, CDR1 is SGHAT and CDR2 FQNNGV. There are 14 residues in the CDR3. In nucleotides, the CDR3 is TGTGCCAGCAGCTTTAGCGGGTTAGGGGAGACCCAGTACTTC. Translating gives CASSFSGLGETQYF.

The CDR3 spells CASLRTSGGEQFF. CDR3 DNA sequence: TGTGCCAGCTTGAGGACTAGCGGGGGGGAGCAGTTCTTC. The genes are TRBV2 and TRBJ2-1, with 14 bases matching TRBD2. Germline assignment: CDR1 SNHLY and CDR2 FYNNEI. This CDR3 region has 13 residues. With V trimmed by 8 bases and J by 10 bases, 4 bases remained unmatched.

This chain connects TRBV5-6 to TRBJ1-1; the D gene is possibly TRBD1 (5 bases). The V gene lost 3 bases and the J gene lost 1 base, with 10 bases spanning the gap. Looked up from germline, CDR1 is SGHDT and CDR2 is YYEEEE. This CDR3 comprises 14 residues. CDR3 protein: CASSSNDRNTEAFF. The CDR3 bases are TGTGCCAGCAGCTCGAACGACAGGAACACTGAAGCTTTCTTT.

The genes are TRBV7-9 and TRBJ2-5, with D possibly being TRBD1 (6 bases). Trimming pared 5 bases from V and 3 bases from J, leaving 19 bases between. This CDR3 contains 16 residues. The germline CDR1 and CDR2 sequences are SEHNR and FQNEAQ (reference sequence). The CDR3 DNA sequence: TGTGCCAGCAGCAAAATAGGTTCCGCAGGGGAAGAGACCCAGTACTTC. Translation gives CASSKIGSAGEETQYF.

The CDR3 coding sequence is TGTGCCAGCAGCTTAGCAAATCGTAGCGGGGGATCCCGCGGCACAGATACGCAGTATTTT. This gives the protein CASSLANRSGGSRGTDTQYF. V gene TRBV11-3 combines with J gene TRBJ2-3, with 9 bases fitting TRBD2. The germline V gene encodes CDR1 SGHNT and CDR2 YENEEA. This CDR3 has 20 amino acids. V dropped 1 base and J dropped 1; count of bases not matched to a gene: 15.

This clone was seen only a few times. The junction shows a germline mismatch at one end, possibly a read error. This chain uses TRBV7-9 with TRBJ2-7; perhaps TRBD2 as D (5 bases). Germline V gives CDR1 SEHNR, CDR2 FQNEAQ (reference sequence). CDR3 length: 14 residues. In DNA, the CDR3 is TGTTCCAGCAGCTTAGTCACGGAGGAGAACGAGCAGTACTTC. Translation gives CSSSLVTEENEQYF.

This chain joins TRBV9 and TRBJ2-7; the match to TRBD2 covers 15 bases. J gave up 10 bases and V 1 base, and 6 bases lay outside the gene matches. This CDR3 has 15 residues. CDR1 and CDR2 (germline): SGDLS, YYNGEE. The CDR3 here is CASSVPQGLAGGQYF. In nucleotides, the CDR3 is TGTGCCAGCAGCGTACCCCAGGGACTAGCGGGGGGACAGTACTTC.

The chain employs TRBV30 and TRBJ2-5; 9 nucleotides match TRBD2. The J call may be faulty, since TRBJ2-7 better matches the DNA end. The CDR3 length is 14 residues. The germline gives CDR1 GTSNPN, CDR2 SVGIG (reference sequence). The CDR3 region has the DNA TGTGCCTGGAGTGGATCTAGCGGGGACTACGAGCAGTACTTC. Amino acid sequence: CAWSGSSGDYEQYF.

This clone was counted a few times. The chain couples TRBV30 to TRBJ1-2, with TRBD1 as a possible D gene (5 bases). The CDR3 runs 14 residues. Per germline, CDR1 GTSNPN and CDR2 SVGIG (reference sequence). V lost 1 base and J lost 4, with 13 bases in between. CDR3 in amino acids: CAWSAFTGSYGYTF. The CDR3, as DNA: TGTGCCTGGAGTGCGTTTACAGGTTCCTATGGCTACACCTTC.

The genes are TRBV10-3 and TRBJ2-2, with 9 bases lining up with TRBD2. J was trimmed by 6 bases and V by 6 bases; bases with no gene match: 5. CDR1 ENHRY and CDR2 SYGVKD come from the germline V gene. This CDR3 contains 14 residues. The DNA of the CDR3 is TGTGCCATCAGGGTAGCGGGGGTCTCCGGGGAGCTGTTTTTT. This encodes CAIRVAGVSGELFF.

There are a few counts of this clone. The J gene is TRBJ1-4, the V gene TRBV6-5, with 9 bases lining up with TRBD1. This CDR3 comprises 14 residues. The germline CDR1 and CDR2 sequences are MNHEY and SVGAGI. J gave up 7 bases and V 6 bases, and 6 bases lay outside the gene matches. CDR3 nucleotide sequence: TGTGCCAGCAGCAGACAGGGGGGTAGTGAAAAACTGTTTTTT. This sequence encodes CASSRQGGSEKLFF.

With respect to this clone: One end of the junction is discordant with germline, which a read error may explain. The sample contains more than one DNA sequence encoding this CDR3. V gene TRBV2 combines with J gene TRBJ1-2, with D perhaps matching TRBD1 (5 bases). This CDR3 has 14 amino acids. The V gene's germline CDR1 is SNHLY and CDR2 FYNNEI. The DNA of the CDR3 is TGTGCCAGCAGTGCGCTTGACAGCTTCTATGGCTACACCTTT. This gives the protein CASSALDSFYGYTF.

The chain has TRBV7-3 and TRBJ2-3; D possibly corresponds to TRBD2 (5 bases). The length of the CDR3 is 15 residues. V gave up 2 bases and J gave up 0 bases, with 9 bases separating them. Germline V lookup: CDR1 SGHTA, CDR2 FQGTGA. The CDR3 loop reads CASSLLAGSTDTQYF. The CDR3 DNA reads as TGTGCCAGCAGCTTACTAGCCGGGAGCACAGATACGCAGTATTTT.

The CDR3 loop reads CASSAITGFSNQPQHF. In nucleotides, the CDR3 is TGTGCCAGTAGTGCCATCACAGGCTTCAGCAATCAGCCCCAGCATTTT. V usage is TRBV19 and J usage is TRBJ1-5; D is perhaps TRBD1 (5 bases). CDR1 is LNHDA, CDR2 SQIVND, per germline (reference sequence). Between the trimmed V and J ends, which lost 5 bases and 1 base, there was a span of 15 bases. This CDR3 region has 16 residues.

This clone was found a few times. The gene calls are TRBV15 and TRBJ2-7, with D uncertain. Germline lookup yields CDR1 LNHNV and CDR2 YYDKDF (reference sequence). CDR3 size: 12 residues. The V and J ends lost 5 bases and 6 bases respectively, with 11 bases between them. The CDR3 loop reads CATSHIEAEQYF. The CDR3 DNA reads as TGTGCCACCAGCCATATCGAGGCCGAGCAGTACTTC.

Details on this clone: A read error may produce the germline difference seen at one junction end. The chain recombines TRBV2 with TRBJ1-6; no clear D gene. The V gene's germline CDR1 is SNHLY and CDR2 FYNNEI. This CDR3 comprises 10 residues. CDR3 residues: CASSELAADF. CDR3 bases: TGTGCCAGCAGTGAATTGGCCGCTGACTTT.

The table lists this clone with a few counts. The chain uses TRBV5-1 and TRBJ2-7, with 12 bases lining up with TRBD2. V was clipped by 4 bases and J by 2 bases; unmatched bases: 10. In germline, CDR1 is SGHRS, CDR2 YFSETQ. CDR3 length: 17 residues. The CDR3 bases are TGCGCCAGCAGCCGCTACACAACTAGCGGGGGGACCTACGAGCAGTACTTC. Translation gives CASSRYTTSGGTYEQYF.

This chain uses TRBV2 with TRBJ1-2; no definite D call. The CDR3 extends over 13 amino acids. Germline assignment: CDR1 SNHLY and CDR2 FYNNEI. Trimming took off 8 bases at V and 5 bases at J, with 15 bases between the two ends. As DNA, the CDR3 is TGTGCCAGCTGGGAGACCCCGGGATATGGCTACACCTTC. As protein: CASWETPGYGYTF.

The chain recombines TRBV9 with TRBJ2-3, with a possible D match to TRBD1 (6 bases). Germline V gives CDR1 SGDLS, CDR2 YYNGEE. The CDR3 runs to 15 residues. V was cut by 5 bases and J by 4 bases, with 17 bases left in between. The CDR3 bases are TGTGCCAGCAGTTTAGGGGGAGATTTAGCAGATACGCAGTATTTT. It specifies CASSLGGDLADTQYF.

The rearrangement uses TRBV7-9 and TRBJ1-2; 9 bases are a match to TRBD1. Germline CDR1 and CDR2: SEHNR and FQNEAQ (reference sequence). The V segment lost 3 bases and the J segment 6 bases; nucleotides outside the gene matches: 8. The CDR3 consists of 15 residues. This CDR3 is CASSFRDRDDDGYTF. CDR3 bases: TGTGCCAGCAGCTTCCGGGACAGGGACGATGATGGCTACACCTTC.

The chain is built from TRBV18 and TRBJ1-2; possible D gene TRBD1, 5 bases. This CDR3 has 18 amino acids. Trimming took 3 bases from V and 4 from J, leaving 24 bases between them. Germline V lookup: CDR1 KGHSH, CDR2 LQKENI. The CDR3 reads CASSPTTGTPASGYGYTF. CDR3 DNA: TGTGCCAGCTCACCGACCACCGGGACTCCGGCTTCGGGCTATGGCTACACCTTC.